The T cell receptor (beta chain) under discussion was sequenced for a study of cytomegalovirus exposure and HLA in healthy donors. Unmatched junction bases numbered 10, after V lost 3 bases and J lost 10 bases. This CDR3 is 14 amino acids long. Germline CDR1 and CDR2: SEHNR and FQNEAQ (reference sequence). The PCR used 60 Vbeta and 13 Jbeta primers. Generated by immunoSEQ multiplex PCR, the TCRdb table keeps only in-frame clones and is missing some. This table holds roughly 130,000 clones, about 63% found once. This clone has a single count. The chain links TRBV7-9 to TRBJ1-1; 8 nucleotides agree with TRBD1. Sequenced material: PBMCs. This receptor was taken from a man aged 25-45 years in good health and CMV-seropositive. The CDR3 loop reads CASSFRTGISPAFF. CDR3 nucleotide sequence: TGTGCCAGCAGCTTCAGGACAGGGATTTCCCCAGCTTTCTTT.